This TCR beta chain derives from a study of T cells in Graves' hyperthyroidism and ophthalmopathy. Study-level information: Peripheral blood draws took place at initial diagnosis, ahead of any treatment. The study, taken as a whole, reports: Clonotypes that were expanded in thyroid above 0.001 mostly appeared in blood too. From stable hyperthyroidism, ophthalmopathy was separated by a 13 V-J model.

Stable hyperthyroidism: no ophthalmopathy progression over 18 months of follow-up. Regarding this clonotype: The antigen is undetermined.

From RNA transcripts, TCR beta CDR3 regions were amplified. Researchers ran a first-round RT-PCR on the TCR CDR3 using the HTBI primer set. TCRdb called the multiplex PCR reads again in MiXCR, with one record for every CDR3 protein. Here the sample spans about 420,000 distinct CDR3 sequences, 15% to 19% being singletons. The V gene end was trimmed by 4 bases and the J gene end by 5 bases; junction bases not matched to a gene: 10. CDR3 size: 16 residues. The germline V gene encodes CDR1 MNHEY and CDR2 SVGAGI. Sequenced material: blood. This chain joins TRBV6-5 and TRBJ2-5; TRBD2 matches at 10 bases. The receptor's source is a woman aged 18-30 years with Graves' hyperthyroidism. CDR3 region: CASSSNPSGGVETQYF. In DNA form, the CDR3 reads TGTGCCAGCAGTTCGAATCCTAGCGGGGGAGTGGAGACCCAGTACTTC.